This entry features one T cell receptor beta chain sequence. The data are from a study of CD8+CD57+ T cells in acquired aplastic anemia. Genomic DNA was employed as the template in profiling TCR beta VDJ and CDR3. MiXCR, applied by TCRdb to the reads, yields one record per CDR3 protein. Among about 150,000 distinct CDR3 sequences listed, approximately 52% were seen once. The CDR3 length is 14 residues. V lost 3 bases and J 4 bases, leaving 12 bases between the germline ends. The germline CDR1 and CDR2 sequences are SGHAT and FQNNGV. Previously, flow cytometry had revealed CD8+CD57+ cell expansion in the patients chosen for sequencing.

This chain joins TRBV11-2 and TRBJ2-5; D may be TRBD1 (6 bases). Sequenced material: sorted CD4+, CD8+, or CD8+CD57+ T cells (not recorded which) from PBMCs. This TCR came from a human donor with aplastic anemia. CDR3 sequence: CASSFARDIETQYF. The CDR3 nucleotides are TGTGCCAGCAGCTTTGCTAGGGACATAGAGACCCAGTACTTC. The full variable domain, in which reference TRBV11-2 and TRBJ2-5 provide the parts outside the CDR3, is EAGVAQSPRYKIIEKRQSVAFWCNPISGHATLYWYQQILGQGPKLLIQFQNNGVVDDSQLPKDRFSAERLKGVDSTLKIQPAKLEDSAVYLCASSFARDIETQYFGPGTRLLVL.